Listed here are 32 T cell receptor beta chains from one sample, sequenced in a study of identical twins. TCRdb re-called the 5' RACE reads with MiXCR, one entry per CDR3 protein. The data hold about 250,000 distinct CDR3 sequences, with 6% to 8.5% observed a single time. These same records also appear under a second study, on yellow fever vaccine responses in identical twins.

The sequenced sample consisted of CD8+ T cells sorted from blood. The receptors derive from a woman aged 18 to 35 in good health.

CDR3 region: CASSSDRGVDNTIYF. CDR3 nucleotide sequence: TGTGCCAGCAGCTCTGACAGGGGAGTGGACAACACCATATATTTT. V is TRBV11-2 and J is TRBJ1-3; 8 bases line up with TRBD1. The CDR3 sequence is 15 residues long. The germline CDR1 and CDR2 sequences are SGHAT and FQNNGV. Trimming took 4 bases from V and 7 from J; bases not matched to a gene: 9.

This clonotype occurred many times. V is TRBV7-6 and J is TRBJ2-2; 10 positions match TRBD2. The CDR3 extends over 16 amino acids. J lost 1 base, V lost 3 bases, and 2 bases had no gene match. Germline values: CDR1 SGHVS, CDR2 FNYEAQ. For the CDR3, the DNA is TGTGCCAGCAGCTTTAGCGGGGGGCAGAACACCGGGGAGCTGTTTTTT. Amino acid sequence: CASSFSGGQNTGELFF.

Ten or more counts support this clonotype. J is TRBJ2-1 and V is TRBV27; tentatively, D is TRBD1 or TRBD2 (5 bases each). The CDR3 is 18 residues long. The V gene lost 6 bases and the J gene lost 6 bases, with 27 bases spanning the gap. CDR1 is MNHEY and CDR2 is SMNVEV in the germline V gene (reference sequence). The CDR3 bases are TGTGCCAGCAGCTTCCTACCCCCTGGGACCCGAGCGAGCAATGAGCAGTTCTTC. It yields the protein CASSFLPPGTRASNEQFF.

The chain couples TRBV4-1 to TRBJ2-1; 12 bases are shared with TRBD1. Germline CDR1 is MGHRA and CDR2 is YSYEKL. After removal of 6 bases from V and 8 bases from J, the junction contained 11 bases not matched to a gene. CDR3 length: 16 amino acids. CDR3 sequence: CASSRLGTGGFDEQFF. CDR3 sequence (DNA): TGCGCCAGCAGTCGCCTAGGGACAGGGGGCTTCGATGAGCAGTTCTTC.

This clonotype showed up many times. The genes are TRBV4-1 and TRBJ2-3, with a possible D match to TRBD2 (5 bases). The CDR3 covers 16 residues. CDR1 is MGHRA and CDR2 is YSYEKL in the germline V gene. The ends were cut back, 0 bases at V and 7 bases at J, with 17 bases in the middle. The CDR3 is CASSQDETWESNTQYF. CDR3 nucleotide sequence: TGCGCCAGCAGCCAAGATGAGACGTGGGAGTCAAATACGCAGTATTTT.

V gene TRBV19 combines with J gene TRBJ2-1, with D perhaps TRBD2 (6 bases). Germline CDR1 is LNHDA and CDR2 is SQIVND (reference sequence). This CDR3 has 13 amino acids. The V gene lost 10 bases and the J gene lost 0 bases, with 10 bases spanning the gap. This chain's CDR3 is CATLGSSYNEQFF. The CDR3 DNA is TGTGCCACCCTCGGGAGCTCCTACAATGAGCAGTTCTTC.

The chain couples TRBV27 to TRBJ2-5, with D possibly being TRBD2 (5 bases). V was clipped by 7 bases and J by 5 bases, with 14 bases between them. The V gene's germline CDR1 is MNHEY and CDR2 SMNVEV (reference sequence). This CDR3 has 13 residues. CDR3 protein: CASTSNSLETQYF. The CDR3 DNA is TGTGCCAGCACTAGCAACTCTCTGGAGACCCAGTACTTC.

This clonotype was seen only a few times. The gene calls are TRBV11-2 and TRBJ2-1, with TRBD1 identical over 8 bases. The CDR3 is 15 residues long. The V and J ends lost 5 bases and 4 bases, in that order; junction bases with no gene match: 7. Germline CDR1 reads SGHAT; CDR2 reads FQNNGV. The CDR3 region is CASSPGGTGYNEQFF. CDR3 DNA sequence: TGTGCCAGCAGCCCGGGTGGGACAGGATACAATGAGCAGTTCTTC.

This clonotype was observed a few times. The rearrangement uses TRBV4-1 and TRBJ2-7; 10 positions match TRBD1. The V and J ends lost 4 bases and 5 bases, in that order; junction bases with no gene match: 11. Germline CDR1 and CDR2: MGHRA and YSYEKL. The CDR3 is 16 residues long. CDR3 DNA: TGCGCCAGCAGCCCTCCAACCGGGACAGGGGACCACGAGCAGTACTTC. Translation: CASSPPTGTGDHEQYF.

In this sample, this clonotype turned up many times. The chain uses TRBV7-2 and TRBJ2-3, with 7 bases fitting TRBD2. This CDR3 region has 15 residues. The ends lost 2 bases at V and 4 bases at J; junction bases unmatched: 6. Germline values: CDR1 SGHTA, CDR2 FQGNSA. The CDR3 sequence: CASSLTTSAADTQYF. The CDR3 nucleotides read TGTGCCAGCAGCTTAACAACTAGCGCGGCAGATACGCAGTATTTT.

In this sample, this clonotype turned up a few times. The chain uses TRBV12-3 or TRBV12-4 and TRBJ1-2, with 7 bases that match TRBD1. Trimming at V came to 4 bases and at J to 4 bases, leaving 9 bases not matched to a gene. The CDR3 is 15 amino acids. DNA for the CDR3: TGTGCCAGCAGTTCCGGGGACAGTTTGAGCTATGGCTACACCTTC. Translating it yields CASSSGDSLSYGYTF.

V usage is TRBV24-1 and J usage is TRBJ2-2, with unresolved D. The CDR3 sequence is 15 residues long. CDR1 KGHDR and CDR2 SFDVKD come from the germline V gene. V dropped 4 bases and J dropped 2 bases, with 10 bases sitting between them. The CDR3 DNA reads TGTGCCACCAGTGACCCCGACGGTAACACCGGGGAGCTGTTTTTT. It yields the protein CATSDPDGNTGELFF.

In its sample, this clonotype was seen a few times. This sequence joins TRBV7-9 and TRBJ2-2; 10 nucleotides line up with TRBD2. CDR1 SEHNR and CDR2 FQNEAQ come from the germline V gene (reference sequence). V shed 2 bases and J 0 bases; nucleotides not matched to a gene: 0. This CDR3 comprises 16 residues. The CDR3: CASSLLAGANTGELFF. The CDR3 DNA is TGTGCCAGCAGCTTACTAGCGGGAGCGAACACCGGGGAGCTGTTTTTT.

J is TRBJ2-2 and V is TRBV7-8; no clear D gene. This CDR3 is 13 amino acids long. V lost 5 bases and J lost 8, with 12 bases in between. Germline CDR1 and CDR2: SGHVS and FQNEAQ. The CDR3 protein is CASSVRKGGELFF. The CDR3 coding sequence is TGTGCCAGCAGCGTTAGGAAGGGAGGGGAGCTGTTTTTT.

This clonotype was picked up many times. The chain is built from TRBV12-3 or TRBV12-4 and TRBJ2-7, with TRBD2 as a possible D gene (6 bases). The V end lost 5 bases, the J end lost 2 bases, and 13 bases lay between the germline ends. CDR3 length equals 14 residues. The CDR3 sequence is CASSIPSATYEQYF. CDR3 in DNA: TGTGCCAGCAGTATCCCTAGCGCAACCTACGAGCAGTACTTC.

This clonotype was picked up many times. The chain combines TRBV12-3 or TRBV12-4 with TRBJ2-1; possibly TRBD1 for D (6 bases). The CDR3 sequence is 17 residues long. V was pared by 0 bases and J by 9 bases, with 21 bases between. As DNA, the CDR3 is TGTGCCAGCAGTTTAGCGCGAGGGGACACGAAAGGTGGTGAGCAGTTCTTC. It codes for CASSLARGDTKGGEQFF.

The rearrangement uses TRBV7-9 and TRBJ2-3; D is undetermined. The V end was cut by 5 bases, the J end by 2 bases, with 8 bases between. The CDR3 covers 13 residues. CDR1 and CDR2 (germline): SEHNR, FQNEAQ (reference sequence). The CDR3 DNA reads TGTGCCAGCAGCCCGGACCTCACAGATACGCAGTATTTT. Amino acids: CASSPDLTDTQYF.

This clonotype was seen at least ten times. CDR3 in DNA: TGCAGCGTTGAATCGACAGGGGGAAGGACAGATACGCAGTATTTT. Its protein is CSVESTGGRTDTQYF. The rearrangement joins TRBV29-1 to TRBJ2-3, with TRBD1 matching 9 bases. CDR1 SQVTM and CDR2 ANQGSEA come from the germline V gene. The CDR3 runs to 15 residues. V was pared by 2 bases and J by 3 bases, with 6 bases of the junction left unmatched.

This clonotype was seen ten or more times. J is TRBJ2-5 and V is TRBV6-5; no clear D gene. Germline CDR1 and CDR2: MNHEY and SVGAGI. V lost 0 bases, J lost 5 bases, and 10 bases lay in between. CDR3 length: 14 residues. The CDR3 region is CASSYSGSAETQYF. For the CDR3, the DNA is TGTGCCAGCAGTTACTCCGGATCCGCGGAGACCCAGTACTTC.

A few counts support this clonotype. The chain joins TRBV2 to TRBJ2-3; D is tentatively TRBD1 or TRBD2 (6 bases each). With 8 bases removed from V and 9 bases from J, the gap between germline ends came to 15 bases. Per the germline V gene, CDR1 is SNHLY and CDR2 is FYNNEI. The CDR3 spans 12 residues. The CDR3 here is CASPQRGLTQYF. CDR3 in DNA: TGTGCCAGCCCCCAACGGGGGCTAACGCAGTATTTT. Complete variable domain (other parts from reference TRBV2 and TRBJ2-3): EPEVTQTPSHQVTQMGQEVILRCVPISNHLYFYWYRQILGQKVEFLVSFYNNEISEKSEIFDDQFSVERPDGSNFTLKIRSTKLEDSAMYFCASPQRGLTQYFGPGTRLTVL.

This clonotype has only a few counts. V is TRBV9 and J is TRBJ2-7; D may be TRBD2 (5 bases). The germline V and J ends were trimmed by 2 bases and 0 bases, with 6 bases remaining between them. Germline V lookup: CDR1 SGDLS, CDR2 YYNGEE. This CDR3 region has 13 residues. In DNA, the CDR3 is TGTGCCAGCAGCGTTAGCGACTCCTACGAGCAGTACTTC. Its translation is CASSVSDSYEQYF.

As to this clonotype: Given the absence of the conserved phenylalanine or tryptophan at the CDR3 end, a read error is likely. The genes are TRBV12-3 or TRBV12-4 and TRBJ1-2, with TRBD1 identical over 7 bases. Trimming cost V 4 bases and J 4 bases; bases outside gene matches: 9. This CDR3 contains 15 residues. The CDR3 region has the DNA TGTGCCAGCAGTTACCCAGGGGGGTCGGGCTATGGCTACACCCTC. Protein: CASSYPGGSGYGYTL.

This clonotype has just a few counts. The chain couples TRBV28 to TRBJ2-1; 11 bases are a match to TRBD2. Germline assignment: CDR1 MDHEN and CDR2 SYDVKM. The CDR3 has 16 residues. J lost 9 bases, V lost 5 bases, and 12 bases had no gene match. The CDR3: CASSPTRLAGSFEQFF. The CDR3 nucleotides read TGTGCCAGCAGTCCCACCCGACTAGCGGGATCTTTTGAGCAGTTCTTC.

This clonotype was observed a few times. V and J are TRBV3-1 and TRBJ1-6, with D unclear. Germline CDR1 is LGHDT and CDR2 is YNNKEL (reference sequence). V was trimmed by 0 bases and J by 9 bases, leaving 12 bases between them. The CDR3 length is 15 residues. CDR3 DNA: TGTGCCAGCAGCCAAGACGGGAGCCTTGCTTCACCCCTCCACTTT. It yields the protein CASSQDGSLASPLHF.

This clonotype appeared a few times. V is TRBV11-2 and J is TRBJ2-3, with a tentative D call TRBD1 (5 bases). Trimming stripped 2 bases from V and 6 bases from J, with 12 bases between. The CDR3 loop spans 14 amino acids. CDR1 is SGHAT and CDR2 is FQNNGV in the germline V gene. The CDR3 protein is CASSLRQGFDTQYF. DNA of the CDR3: TGTGCCAGCAGCTTACGCCAGGGCTTTGATACGCAGTATTTT.

This clonotype was counted at least ten times. J is TRBJ2-1 and V is TRBV28; D is unresolved. The length of the CDR3 is 14 residues. Germline values: CDR1 MDHEN, CDR2 SYDVKM. V was trimmed by 5 bases and J by 9 bases, leaving 17 bases between them. This CDR3 is CASSLYEGPGEQFF. CDR3 nucleotides: TGTGCCAGCAGTCTTTATGAAGGGCCCGGTGAGCAGTTCTTC.

V usage is TRBV4-1 and J usage is TRBJ2-6, with D tentatively TRBD1 (6 bases). The CDR3 consists of 16 residues. The germline gives CDR1 MGHRA, CDR2 YSYEKL. Trimming took off 2 bases at V and 2 bases at J, with 10 bases between the two ends. CDR3: CASSQPTGPGANVLTF. CDR3 DNA sequence: TGCGCCAGCAGCCAACCCACAGGGCCTGGGGCCAACGTCCTGACTTTC.

The chain combines TRBV27 with TRBJ2-7; D tentatively fits TRBD1 or TRBD2 (5 bases each). Germline lookup yields CDR1 MNHEY and CDR2 SMNVEV (reference sequence). V lost 4 bases to trimming and J lost 2 bases, with 12 bases between them. CDR3 length: 14 residues. The CDR3 sequence is CASSSQVGPYEQYF. The CDR3 coding sequence is TGTGCCAGCAGTTCACAGGTGGGACCCTACGAGCAGTACTTC.

This clonotype was detected only a few times. CDR3 nucleotides: TGTGCCAGCAGCGCCATCGCTAGCCCAGGAGAGGACAATGAGCAGTTCTTC. Residues: CASSAIASPGEDNEQFF. The gene calls are TRBV7-3 and TRBJ2-1; tentatively, D is TRBD2 (5 bases). V dropped 5 bases and J dropped 5 bases, with 22 bases sitting between them. The CDR3 spans 17 residues. The V gene's germline CDR1 is SGHTA and CDR2 FQGTGA.

This clonotype was counted only a few times. V usage is TRBV7-8 and J usage is TRBJ2-5; D not certain. The V end was cut by 7 bases, the J end by 1 base, with 16 bases between. The germline V gene encodes CDR1 SGHVS and CDR2 FQNEAQ. The CDR3 runs to 15 residues. The CDR3 bases are TGTGCCAGCACCCCTCCCCAGGTCACCCAAGAGACCCAGTACTTC. Translation: CASTPPQVTQETQYF.

This clonotype was recorded a few times. The rearrangement uses TRBV28 and TRBJ1-3; no clear D gene. Trimming removed 5 bases from V and 2 bases from J, with 13 bases in between. Per germline, CDR1 MDHEN and CDR2 SYDVKM. This CDR3 region has 15 residues. In nucleotides, the CDR3 is TGTGCCAGCAGTGGGCCCGGTATGGCTGGAAACACCATATATTTT. This gives the protein CASSGPGMAGNTIYF. Looking up the rest from reference TRBV28 and TRBJ1-3 gives the full variable domain: DVKVTQSSRYLVKRTGEKVFLECVQDMDHENMFWYRQDPGLGLRLIYFSYDVKMKEKGDIPEGYSVSREKKERFSLILESASTNQTSMYLCASSGPGMAGNTIYFGEGSWLTVV.

V usage is TRBV7-9 and J usage is TRBJ2-3; TRBD2 matches at 10 bases. CDR3 length equals 15 residues. V lost 5 bases to trimming and J lost 4 bases; unmatched junction nucleotides: 6. Per the germline V gene, CDR1 is SEHNR and CDR2 is FQNEAQ (reference sequence). Written as DNA, the CDR3 is TGTGCCAGCAGCCAACTAGCGGGGTGGTCAGATACGCAGTATTTT. This sequence encodes CASSQLAGWSDTQYF.